This note documents a single TCR beta chain sequence. The data were taken from a study of blood T cell repertoires in COVID-19. Study-wide context: Acute-phase and convalescent COVID-19 samples originated in the United States, Italy and Spain. From T cells, B-cell-depleted T cells, or PBMCs came the material, which was cDNA or gDNA.

Original analysis: Amplification with reference gene primers provided the estimates of nucleated cell counts. Clones were read by immunoSEQ multiplex PCR, and TCRdb kept only the in-frame ones, dropping some. That table is the source of V, J and clone size, and D and trimming were worked out from the DNA. The sample holds roughly 80,000 clones, 90% seen once. Sequencing was performed on peripheral blood. The TCR comes from a woman at least 80 years old with active or convalescent COVID-19.

CDR3 loop: CATSSGQGNYGYTF. The CDR3 bases are TGTGCCACCAGCAGTGGACAGGGAAACTATGGCTACACCTTC. The rearrangement joins TRBV15 to TRBJ1-2; 8 bases line up with TRBD1. V was clipped by 3 bases and J by 2 bases; unmatched bases: 2. The V gene's germline CDR1 is LNHNV and CDR2 YYDKDF (reference sequence). This CDR3 region has 14 residues.